The 12 T cell receptor beta chains below all came from one sample that was sequenced in a study of CD8 T cells in ankylosing spondylitis. TCRdb re-called the 5' RACE reads through MiXCR, storing one row per CDR3 protein. The sample yields around 250,000 distinct CDR3 sequences, 32% seen once. The specimen was blood, either unsorted or a sorted T cell fraction (not recorded which). These receptors were obtained from a male donor with ankylosing spondylitis or in good health (not recorded which).

The chain employs TRBV7-9 and TRBJ1-1, with D uncertain. Trimming took off 2 bases at V and 10 bases at J, with 8 bases between the two ends. The CDR3 sequence is 11 residues long. Per the germline V gene, CDR1 is SEHNR and CDR2 is FQNEAQ (reference sequence). The DNA of the CDR3 is TGTGCCAGCAGCTTATTGGTGGGAGCTTTCTTT. This sequence encodes CASSLLVGAFF. Based on the CDR3 plus reference TRBV7-9 and TRBJ1-1, the full variable domain is DTGVSQNPRHKITKRGQNVTFRCDPISEHNRLYWYRQTLGQGPEFLTYFQNEAQLEKSRLLSDRFSAERPKGSFSTLEIQRTEQGDSAMYLCASSLLVGAFFGQGTRLTVV.

The count of this clonotype is one. The junction and the germline gene differ at one end; a read error may be behind it. The CDR3 region is CASSPPGGELDF. The CDR3 bases are TGTGCCAGCAGTCCACCGGGAGGGGAGTTGGACTTC. The chain carries TRBV12-3 or TRBV12-4 and TRBJ2-7, with TRBD2 matching 8 bases. The CDR3 consists of 12 residues.

This clonotype was recorded many times. V usage is TRBV20-1 and J usage is TRBJ2-1, with TRBD2 identical over 9 bases. This CDR3 is 15 amino acids long. Germline CDR1 reads DFQATT; CDR2 reads SNEGSKA (reference sequence). V dropped 6 bases and J dropped 6; count of bases not matched to a gene: 12. The CDR3: CSAPMAGGTINEQFF. CDR3 nucleotides: TGCAGTGCGCCCATGGCGGGGGGGACGATCAATGAGCAGTTCTTC.

This clonotype occurred a few times. The rearrangement links TRBV20-1 to TRBJ2-7; maybe TRBD1 (8 bases). V was clipped by 6 bases and J by 0 bases, with 21 bases between them. Germline assignment: CDR1 DFQATT and CDR2 SNEGSKA (reference sequence). The length of the CDR3 is 16 residues. CDR3 DNA: TGCAGTGCAGTAAGCGGGGACAGGAGCGGCTCCTACGAGCAGTACTTC. It codes for CSAVSGDRSGSYEQYF.

This clonotype was picked up a small number of times. The CDR3 DNA follows: TGTGCCAGCACCGAGGACAGGACGTATGGCTACACCTTC. Translation: CASTEDRTYGYTF. The gene calls are TRBV12-3 or TRBV12-4 and TRBJ1-2; the match to TRBD1 covers 7 bases. The V gene end was trimmed by 7 bases and the J gene end by 5 bases; junction bases not matched to a gene: 7. This CDR3 region has 13 residues.

This clonotype appeared a few times. V gene TRBV6-5 combines with J gene TRBJ2-5, with TRBD2 identical over 11 bases. The CDR3 runs 14 residues. Germline V CDR1 and CDR2: MNHEY, SVGAGI. Trimming cost V 7 bases and J 3 bases; bases outside gene matches: 4. The DNA for the CDR3 is TGTGCCAGCATTACTAGCGGGGGCGAAGAGACCCAGTACTTC. Its translation: CASITSGGEETQYF.

This sequence joins TRBV20-1 and TRBJ1-1, with a weak D call TRBD1 (6 bases). Germline CDR1 and CDR2: DFQATT and SNEGSKA (reference sequence). The CDR3 spans 14 residues. The ends were cut back, 6 bases at V and 4 bases at J, with 18 bases in the middle. CDR3 protein: CSAPRDKAGTEAFF. CDR3 sequence (DNA): TGCAGTGCCCCGAGGGACAAAGCGGGCACTGAAGCTTTCTTT.

This rearrangement joins TRBV12-3 or TRBV12-4 to TRBJ1-1; no reliable D call. This CDR3 is built from 11 residues. The V end lost 3 bases, the J end lost 11 bases, and 10 bases lay between the germline ends. This CDR3 is CASSFSRGAFF. The CDR3 DNA reads as TGTGCCAGCAGTTTCAGCCGAGGCGCTTTCTTT.

The count of this clonotype is one. The V gene is TRBV29-1, the J gene TRBJ2-3; D is perhaps TRBD2 (7 bases). CDR3 length equals 15 residues. Germline V lookup: CDR1 SQVTM, CDR2 ANQGSEA. V was cut by 8 bases and J by 0 bases, with 18 bases left in between. The CDR3 region is CSLRAGATSTDTQYF. In DNA, the CDR3 is TGCAGCCTACGGGCGGGGGCTACTAGCACAGATACGCAGTATTTT.

V and J are TRBV11-2 and TRBJ1-3; D might be TRBD1 (5 bases). This CDR3 region has 16 residues. Trimming shortened V by 3 bases and J by 2 bases, and 14 bases separated the two germline ends. From germline, CDR1 is SGHAT and CDR2 FQNNGV. CDR3 nucleotide sequence: TGTGCCAGCAGCTTGGGGGGGTCGGGTCCTGGAAACACCATATATTTT. This encodes CASSLGGSGPGNTIYF.

Comment on this clonotype: The missing conserved phenylalanine or tryptophan at the end of this CDR3 makes a read error likely. The DNA is left out, because the CDR3 cannot be placed on it with certainty; the CDR3 is given as TCRdb lists it. CDR3 region: CASSYGLAGSPEL. The J gene is TRBJ2-3, the V gene TRBV5-5; TRBD1, as called in the table, went unchecked against the DNA. The CDR3 extends over 13 residues, inclusive of both ends. CDR1 is SGHKS, CDR2 YYEKEE, per germline (reference sequence).

The table lists this clonotype with a few counts. This CDR3 reads CASSPQGYMTDTQYF. DNA of the CDR3: TGTGCCAGCAGCCCACAGGGGTATATGACAGATACGCAGTATTTT. The rearrangement links TRBV27 to TRBJ2-3; the match to TRBD1 covers 7 bases. V lost 6 bases, J lost 3 bases, and 9 bases stayed unmatched. The V gene's germline CDR1 is MNHEY and CDR2 SMNVEV (reference sequence). The CDR3 is made up of 15 amino acids.